This is a list of T cell receptor beta chains from one sample in a study of cytomegalovirus exposure and HLA in healthy donors. Some clones are missing from TCRdb's copy, which holds only in-frame ones; the method was immunoSEQ multiplex PCR. The sample records some 150,000 clones, just under 70% being singletons. Sequencing was done on a sample of PBMCs. All receptors derive from a man in his 60s in good health and CMV-seronegative. CDR3s include the opening cysteine and the closing phenylalanine or tryptophan. The D gene is left open where the match is weak. Size is omitted from some rows. Given values are once, few, many or a class for expanded clones.

>TRBJ2-7|TRBV7-9|-|TRBD1
CASSPGTGGREQYF
TGTGCCAGCAGCCCCGGGACAGGGGGCCGAGAGCAGTACTTC
>TRBJ1-2|TRBV4-1|-|TRBD1
CASSQVDRDGYTF
TGCGCCAGCAGCCAGGTGGACAGGGACGGCTACACCTTC
>TRBJ1-1|TRBV28|-|-
CASTRSGAPMNTEAFF
TGTGCCAGCACCCGTTCAGGGGCCCCGATGAACACTGAAGCTTTCTTT
>TRBJ1-2|TRBV29-1|-|-
CSVEKGNYGYTF
TGCAGCGTTGAAAAGGGGAACTATGGCTACACCTTC
>TRBJ2-7|TRBV18|-|TRBD1
CASSLGQTYEQYF
TGTGCCAGCTCACTGGGACAGACCTACGAGCAGTACTTC
>TRBJ1-5|TRBV27|-|-
CASSTGYRVGSNQPQHF
TGTGCCAGCTCTACCGGTTACAGGGTTGGGAGCAATCAGCCCCAGCATTTT
>TRBJ2-5|TRBV5-4|-|TRBD2
CASSLIQGLAGLQETQYF
TGTGCCAGCAGCTTGATACAGGGACTAGCGGGTCTCCAAGAGACCCAGTACTTC
>TRBJ1-2|TRBV7-9|-|TRBD1
CASSYAGTGEDGYTF
TGTGCCAGCAGCTATGCCGGGACAGGGGAGGATGGCTACACCTTC
>TRBJ2-7|TRBV27|-|-
CASSLSPTGSPYEQYF
TGTGCCAGCAGTCTCTCCCCCACAGGGTCTCCCTACGAGCAGTACTTC
>TRBJ2-7|TRBV19|few|-
CASSIGQGGYEQYF
TGTGCCAGTAGTATCGGACAGGGAGGGTACGAGCAGTACTTC